The clone carrying this T cell receptor (beta chain) has a handful of counts. These data come from a study of OX40 agonist ivuxolimab in advanced cancers. Study in general: Enrolled patients in dose escalation had cancers that were hepatocellular carcinoma, melanoma, renal cell or head and neck cancer.

The CDR3 contains 14 residues. Trimming removed 5 bases at V and 0 bases at J, with 8 bases between. Germline loops: CDR1 LNHDA, CDR2 SQIVND (reference sequence). TCRdb keeps only in-frame clones here, not all; method: immunoSEQ multiplex PCR. In the table there are 70,000 to 75,000 clones, 85% of which are singletons. The starting material was CD4+ or CD8+ T cells sorted from blood, obtained in a trial of the OX40 agonist ivuxolimab. V gene TRBV19 combines with J gene TRBJ1-5; no definite D call. The sequence was collected from an adult with an advanced solid tumor such as melanoma, head and neck, liver or kidney cancer. As DNA, the CDR3 is TGTGCCAGTAGTGGGTCTGGTAGCAATCAGCCCCAGCATTTT. Protein sequence: CASSGSGSNQPQHF. Full variable domain (remainder filled in from reference TRBV19 and TRBJ1-5): DGGITQSPKYLFRKEGQNVTLSCEQNLNHDAMYWYRQDPGQGLRLIYYSQIVNDFQKGDIAEGYSVSREKKESFPLTVTSAQKNPTAFYLCASSGSGSNQPQHFGDGTRLSIL.